This TCR beta chain appears in the sequencing data of a study of blood T cells in healthy people across ages. The study's findings and limits: Both higher diversity and more naive CD4+ cells marked long-lived donors when set against aged donors.

A second PCR, run for roughly 7 to 12 cycles, used a sample-barcoded 5' primer plus a J-beta primer mix. Unique molecular identifiers of 12 random nucleotides labeled each cDNA. TCRdb re-called the 5' RACE reads through MiXCR, storing one row per CDR3 protein. Found here are fewer than 2,000,000 distinct CDR3 sequences, around 35% of them singletons; the top ten hold about 11%. This clonotype appeared a few times. Its antigen is as yet unknown. The CDR3 spans 14 residues. Germline CDR1 is MNHEY and CDR2 is SVGAGI. The TCR originated in a woman aged 25 to 39 in good health. The V call is TRBV6-5, the J call TRBJ2-4; D is ambiguous. The DNA end lines up better with TRBJ2-7; the J call may be wrong. The sequenced sample consisted of blood. Here the CDR3 reads CASSYRAWRDEQYF. The CDR3 bases are TGTGCCAGCAGTTACAGGGCCTGGCGAGACGAGCAGTACTTC.